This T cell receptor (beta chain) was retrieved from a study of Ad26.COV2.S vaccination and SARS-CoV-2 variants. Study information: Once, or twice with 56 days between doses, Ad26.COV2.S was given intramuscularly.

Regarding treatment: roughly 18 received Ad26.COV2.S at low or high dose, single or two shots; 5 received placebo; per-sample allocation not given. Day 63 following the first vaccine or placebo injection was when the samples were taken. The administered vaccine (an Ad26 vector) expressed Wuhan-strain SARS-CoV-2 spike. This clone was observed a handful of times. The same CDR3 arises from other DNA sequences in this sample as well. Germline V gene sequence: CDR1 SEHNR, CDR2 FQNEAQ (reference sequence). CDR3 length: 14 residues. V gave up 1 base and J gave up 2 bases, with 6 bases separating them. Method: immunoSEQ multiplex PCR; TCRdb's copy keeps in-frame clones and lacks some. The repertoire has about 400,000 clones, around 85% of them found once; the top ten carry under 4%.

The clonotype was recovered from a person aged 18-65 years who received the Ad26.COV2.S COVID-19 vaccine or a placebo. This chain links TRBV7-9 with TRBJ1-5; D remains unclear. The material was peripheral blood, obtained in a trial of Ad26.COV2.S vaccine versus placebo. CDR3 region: CASSLGTGNQPQHF. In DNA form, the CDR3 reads TGTGCCAGCAGCTTAGGGACGGGCAATCAGCCCCAGCATTTT.